This TCR beta chain comes out of a study of shared clonotypes between healthy human individuals. Using immunoSEQ multiplex PCR, the repertoire was profiled, and TCRdb retains in-frame clones only, with some absent. The sample consists of about 2.3 million clones, 85% to 95% of them appearing once. Note on this clone: Distinct nucleotide sequences in the sample also encode this CDR3.

This CDR3 region has 14 residues. V lost 4 bases and J lost 6; bases outside the gene matches: 5. Per the germline V gene, CDR1 is SNHLY and CDR2 is FYNNEI. The rearrangement uses TRBV2 and TRBJ1-5; 8 bases are shared with TRBD1. The sequenced material came from naive CD4+ T cells from PBMCs. Stated subset: CD45RA+ positively selected. This clonotype originated in a young man in good health. Some clones in this sample may be carry-over from other donors' samples. This chain's CDR3 is CASSATGGRQPQHF. Written as DNA, the CDR3 is TGTGCCAGCAGTGCTACAGGGGGACGTCAGCCCCAGCATTTT. Together with reference TRBV2 and TRBJ1-5, the CDR3 gives the full variable domain: EPEVTQTPSHQVTQMGQEVILRCVPISNHLYFYWYRQILGQKVEFLVSFYNNEISEKSEIFDDQFSVERPDGSNFTLKIRSTKLEDSAMYFCASSATGGRQPQHFGDGTRLSIL.